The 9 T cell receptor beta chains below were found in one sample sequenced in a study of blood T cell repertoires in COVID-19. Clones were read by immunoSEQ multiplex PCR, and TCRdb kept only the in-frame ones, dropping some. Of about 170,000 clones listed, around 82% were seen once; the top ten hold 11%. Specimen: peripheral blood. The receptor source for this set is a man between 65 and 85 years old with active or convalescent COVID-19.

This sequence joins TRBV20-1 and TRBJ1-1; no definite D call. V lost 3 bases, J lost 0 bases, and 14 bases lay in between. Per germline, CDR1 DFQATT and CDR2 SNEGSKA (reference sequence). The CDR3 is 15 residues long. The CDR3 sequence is CSASFLGRMNTEAFF. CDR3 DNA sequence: TGCAGTGCTAGTTTTTTGGGCAGAATGAACACTGAAGCTTTCTTT.

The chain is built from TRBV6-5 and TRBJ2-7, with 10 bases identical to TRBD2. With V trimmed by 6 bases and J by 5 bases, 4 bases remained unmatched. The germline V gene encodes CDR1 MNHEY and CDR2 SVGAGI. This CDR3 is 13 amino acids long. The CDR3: CASSLAGVNEQYF. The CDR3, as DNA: TGTGCCAGCAGCCTAGCGGGAGTCAACGAGCAGTACTTC.

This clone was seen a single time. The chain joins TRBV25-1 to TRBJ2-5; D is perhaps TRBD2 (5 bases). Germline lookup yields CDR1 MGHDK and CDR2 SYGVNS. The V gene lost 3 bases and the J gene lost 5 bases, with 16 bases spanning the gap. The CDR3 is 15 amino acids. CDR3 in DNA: TGTGCCAGCAGTGATTCTCAGTTCGGGGTGGAGACCCAGTACTTC. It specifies CASSDSQFGVETQYF.

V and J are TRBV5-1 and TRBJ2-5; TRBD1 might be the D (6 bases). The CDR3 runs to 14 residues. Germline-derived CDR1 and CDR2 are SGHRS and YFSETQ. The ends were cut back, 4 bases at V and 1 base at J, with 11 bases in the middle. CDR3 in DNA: TGCGCCAGCAGCACCGGGACACTCCAAGAGACCCAGTACTTC. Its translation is CASSTGTLQETQYF.

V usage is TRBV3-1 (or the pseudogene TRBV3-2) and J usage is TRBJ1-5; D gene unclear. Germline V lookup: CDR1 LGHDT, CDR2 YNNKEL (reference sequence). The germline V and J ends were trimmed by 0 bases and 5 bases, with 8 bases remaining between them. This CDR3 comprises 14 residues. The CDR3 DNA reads TGTGCCAGCAGCCAAGATCTTACGGATCAGCCCCAGCATTTT. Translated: CASSQDLTDQPQHF.

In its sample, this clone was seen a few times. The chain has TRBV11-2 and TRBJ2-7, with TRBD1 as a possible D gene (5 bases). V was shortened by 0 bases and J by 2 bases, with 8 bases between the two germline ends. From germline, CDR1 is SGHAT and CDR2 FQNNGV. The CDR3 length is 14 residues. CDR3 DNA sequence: TGTGCCAGCAGCTTAGAGCAGGGTCCCTACGAGCAGTACTTC. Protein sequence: CASSLEQGPYEQYF.

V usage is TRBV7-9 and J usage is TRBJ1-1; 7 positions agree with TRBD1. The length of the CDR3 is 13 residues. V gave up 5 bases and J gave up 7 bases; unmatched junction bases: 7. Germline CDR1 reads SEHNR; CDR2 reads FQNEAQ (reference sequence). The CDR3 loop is CASSGGDRVEAFF. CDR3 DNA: TGTGCCAGCAGCGGGGGTGACAGGGTTGAAGCTTTCTTT.

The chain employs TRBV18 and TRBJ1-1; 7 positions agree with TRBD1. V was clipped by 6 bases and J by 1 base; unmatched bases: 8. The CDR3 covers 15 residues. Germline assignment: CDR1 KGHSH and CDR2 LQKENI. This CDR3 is CASSLTGTANTEAFF. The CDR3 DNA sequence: TGTGCCAGCTCGCTAACGGGGACAGCGAACACTGAAGCTTTCTTT.

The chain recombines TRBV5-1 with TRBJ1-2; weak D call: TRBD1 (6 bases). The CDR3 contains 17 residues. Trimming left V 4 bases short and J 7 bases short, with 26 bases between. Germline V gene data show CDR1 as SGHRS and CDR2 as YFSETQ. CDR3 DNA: TGCGCCAGCAGCACGGGAGGTGGGGGCCTTTTCCTATCTGGCTACACCTTC. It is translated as CASSTGGGGLFLSGYTF.